These 9 T cell receptor beta chains were sequenced from one sample in a study of post-analysis software for immune sequencing data. Study results and limitations: When patients were compared with controls, 4 or 5 TRBV segments were more frequent, TRBV5-6, TRBV5-1 and TRBV20-1 among them.

Sequencing libraries made from TCR beta cDNA carried unique molecular identifiers. TCRdb re-analysed the PCR reads in MiXCR, keeping a single row per CDR3 protein. The table shows approximately 570,000 distinct CDR3 sequences, with 44% occurring only once. For these receptors, no antigen is known. Sequenced material: blood. These receptor sequences come from a girl aged 10 to 17 with multiple sclerosis.

This chain connects TRBV12-3 or TRBV12-4 to TRBJ1-1, with D possibly TRBD1 on 6 matching bases. Between the trimmed V and J ends, which lost 7 bases and 9 bases, there was a span of 12 bases. There are 11 residues in the CDR3. The CDR3 DNA sequence: TGTGCCAGCATTTCGGGGGGCCAAGCTTTCTTT. Its protein is CASISGGQAFF.

The V gene is TRBV11-1, the J gene TRBJ1-2; TRBD1 is a possible D gene (6 bases). V dropped 5 bases and J dropped 4 bases, with 17 bases sitting between them. From germline, CDR1 is SGHAT and CDR2 FQDESV (reference sequence). This CDR3 is built from 15 residues. The CDR3 DNA reads TGTGCCAGCAGCCCAGGCCGGGACATAGCCTATGGCTACACCTTC. Translation gives CASSPGRDIAYGYTF.

This clonotype came up a few times. The chain combines TRBV5-1 with TRBJ2-3, with a possible D match to TRBD2 (5 bases). The CDR3 is 14 residues long. The V gene's germline CDR1 is SGHRS and CDR2 YFSETQ. The V and J ends lost 6 bases and 0 bases respectively, with 11 bases between them. Here the CDR3 reads CASMVLDSTDTQYF. CDR3 coding DNA: TGCGCCAGCATGGTACTAGATAGCACAGATACGCAGTATTTT.

The table lists this clonotype with many counts. The chain is built from TRBV11-2 and TRBJ2-5, with D possibly TRBD2 on 6 matching bases. Trimming removed 6 bases from V and 1 base from J, with 12 bases in between. The germline V gene encodes CDR1 SGHAT and CDR2 FQNNGV. The CDR3 is made up of 14 amino acids. This CDR3 is CASRGRGTQETQYF. DNA of the CDR3: TGTGCCAGCAGGGGCCGGGGGACCCAAGAGACCCAGTACTTC.

Worth noting for this clonotype: A much more abundant neighbour one base away suggests this may be a read error. The chain combines TRBV6-4 with TRBJ2-3, with 13 bases fitting TRBD2. V was clipped by 3 bases and J by 4 bases; unmatched bases: 1. CDR3 length equals 15 residues. Germline-derived CDR1 and CDR2 are MRHNA and SNTAGT. The DNA of the CDR3 is TGTGCCAGCAGTGAGACTAGCGGGGGGCCAGATACGCAGTATTTT. Amino acid sequence: CASSETSGGPDTQYF.

The CDR3 sequence: CSARLQGGGETQYF. CDR3 in DNA: TGCAGTGCTAGGCTACAGGGGGGTGGAGAGACCCAGTACTTC. The V gene is TRBV20-1, the J gene TRBJ2-5, with 8 bases that match TRBD1. Germline V CDR1 and CDR2: DFQATT, SNEGSKA (reference sequence). The CDR3 has 14 amino acids. V gave up 3 bases and J gave up 4 bases; unmatched junction bases: 7.

In DNA, the CDR3 is TGTGCCAGCAGCTCAGGGGGGCAGGGGGCGAAGGAGCAGTACTTC. It translates to CASSSGGQGAKEQYF. V gene TRBV7-9 combines with J gene TRBJ2-4, with 8 bases lining up with TRBD1. Trimming at V came to 4 bases and at J to 13 bases, leaving 15 bases not matched to a gene. CDR3 length: 15 amino acids. The germline V gene has CDR1 SEHNR and CDR2 FQNEAQ (reference sequence).

This rearrangement joins TRBV20-1 to TRBJ2-1; TRBD2 agrees at 15 bases. The germline V gene encodes CDR1 DFQATT and CDR2 SNEGSKA (reference sequence). CDR3 length equals 13 residues. The junction had 3 bases not matched to a gene; V was cut back by 2 bases and J by 13 bases. The chain's CDR3 is CSARTGLAGGQFF. CDR3 DNA: TGCAGTGCTAGAACGGGACTAGCGGGAGGACAGTTCTTC.

This clonotype was recorded a few times. The V and J genes are TRBV12-3 or TRBV12-4 and TRBJ2-4; D is uncertain. CDR3 length: 16 amino acids. Deletions cut 5 bases from V and 3 bases from J, with 17 bases between. The DNA of the CDR3 is TGTGCCAGCAGTAAATGGGCTACGGTGAGCAAAAACATTCAGTACTTC. This gives the protein CASSKWATVSKNIQYF.